This entry describes one TCR beta chain. Its antigen target is currently unknown. No per-base quality is available; no much larger clone lies one base away. These data originate in a study of cytomegalovirus exposure and HLA in healthy donors (TCRdb year 2017). Regarding the complete study: A later analysis indicated that the 120 validation repertoires were generated on the platform also employed for the 666 repertoires of the first cohort. The study was designed to test whether signatures of past pathogen exposure could be identified by cataloging public T cell receptors. In addition to the first cohort of 666 subjects, a separate validation cohort of around 110 different subjects was used. To predict cytomegalovirus infection status, the study brought together high-throughput TCR immunosequencing, statistical association of individual TCRs with disease status, and machine learning.

Libraries were constructed by the immunoSEQ multiplex PCR assay. The study's processing was this. A statistical classification framework was built to diagnose cytomegalovirus status from the catalog of TCR beta chain sequences. The source is immuneACCESS, and TCRdb retained only in-frame sequences with V and J called. Part of the clones is not carried over; for the studies checked, unresolved V genes explain less than half of this, and the remainder is unexplained. V, J and clone size were drawn from that table, and D and trimming were deduced from the DNA. The sample table shows approximately 200,000 clones, and over 80% are seen once. Together, the top ten hold around 1% of the sample. Paper-wide results and their limitations: A later analysis had no HLA typing for the validation cohort, so co-occurrence there was scored across all 110 or so repertoires. In vitro tests confirmed that a few of the cytomegalovirus-associated TCR beta chains recognize cytomegalovirus antigens. Most TCR sequences were observed very rarely across donors, whereas some public TCRs were present in many individuals. In both the original and validation cohorts, the classifier was reported to diagnose cytomegalovirus status with high specificity and sensitivity. The study gave a list of under 200 TCR beta chains associated with cytomegalovirus. It was suggested by the authors that the approach could potentially be generalized to other disease states and immunological phenotypes. Of the cluster scores, around 95% were above 0 in a later analysis, which found that TCRs clustered in the first cohort also tended to co-occur in the 120 validation repertoires.

The donors belonged to the validation cohort of around 120 subjects, which was separate from the roughly 670-subject first cohort. This TCR was sampled from a woman aged 18-29 years in good health and CMV-seronegative. Specimen: PBMCs.

CDR3 loop: CASSHRQGHYEQYF. Here is the DNA: TGTGCCAGCAGCCACAGACAGGGTCACTACGAGCAGTACTTC. This chain joins TRBV7-8 to TRBJ2-7; the central 7 bases match TRBD1. V is pruned by 5 bases and J by 3 bases, leaving 7 bases of the junction without a gene match. Taken from cysteine to phenylalanine, the CDR3 has 14 residues. Only the CDR3 DNA stays, 42 bases, in frame from base 1. For CDR1 and CDR2, the germline V gene lists SGHVS and FQNEAQ. Full variable domain (CDR3 extended with the reference TRBV7-8 and TRBJ2-7 proteins): GAGVSQSPRYKVAKRGQDVALRCDPISGHVSLFWYQQALGQGPEFLTYFQNEAQLDKSGLPSDRFFAERPEGSVSTLKIQRTQQEDSAVYLCASSHRQGHYEQYFGPGTRLTVT.